The text below deals with one T cell receptor (beta chain). Its antigen target is currently unknown. No base-level quality is on record; no much larger clone is a single base apart. The tumor samples were collected prior to definitive surgery or chemotherapy. Genomic DNA extraction was performed by the MD Anderson Biospecimen Extraction Resource, and TCR sequencing was carried out by the MD Anderson Cancer Genomics Laboratory. The data were obtained in a study of high-grade serous ovarian cancer treatment subgroups (dated by TCRdb to the early 2020s). Concerning the study at large: On average, sequencing produced roughly 14,000 reads and several thousand unique TCR beta rearrangements for each sample. TCR beta repertoires were profiled in patients with high-grade serous ovarian cancer who were grouped, under a laparoscopic triage algorithm, by complete gross resection or by neoadjuvant chemotherapy response. The approximately 30-patient cohort included some 10 patients with no residual disease after primary surgery (R0), some 10 excellent NACT responders, and some 10 poor NACT responders. Each patient contributed one primary tumor and two metastatic tumor samples, giving 90 samples in total. Beyond this particular receptor, the publication reports: Repertoire similarity ranging from roughly 0.095 to 0.85 was observed between tumors from the same patient, whereas almost no similarity was observed between different patients. Spatial information was not captured by bulk tumor TCR sequencing, so insight into HGSC tumor complexity and diversity was limited. TCR repertoire analyses focused on CDR3; CDR1 and CDR2 were not analyzed. TCR clonal relatedness correlated positively with neoantigen level and, by trend, with copy number variation and mutation load from whole-genome sequencing.

High-throughput TCR profiling via ImmunoSEQ was performed on the approximately 82 tumor samples. Under the source paper's analysis protocol: The repertoire diversity metrics included richness (unique productive sequences), clonality, evenness and relatedness, and the Bhattacharyya coefficient was used to measure similarity between samples. In a sensitivity analysis, TCRs with fewer than two reads were excluded, and consistent conclusions were obtained. TCRdb took over this immuneACCESS table, retaining in-frame rearrangements with V and J assigned. Such tables are incomplete; in checked studies, under half of the missing clones stem from an unresolved V gene, and the remainder is unexplained. For V, J and clone size, that table is used; D and trimming come from the DNA. The sample table shows under 7,000 clones, and roughly 80% are seen once. Jointly, the top ten make up roughly 6% of the sample.

The CDR1 and CDR2 encoded by the germline V gene (reference sequence) are SGHNT and YYREEE. Counted from cysteine to phenylalanine, this CDR3 has 17 amino acids. Of the read, only the CDR3 DNA is kept; its 51 bases are in frame from base 1. V is shortened by 1 base, J by 5 bases, and the region joining them spans 21 bases. The receptor was derived from a human donor with high-grade serous ovarian cancer. The V and J segments used are TRBV5-4 and TRBJ1-2; no D segment can be confidently identified. The sample was tumor tissue. The nucleotides read TGTGCCAGCAGCTTGCCGTTTCGGAGTGGACCTGGGTATGGCTACACCTTC. Its translation is CASSLPFRSGPGYGYTF.